The subject of this entry is one TCR beta chain. The specificity of this receptor is unknown. Base qualities are missing; no much larger clone stands one base away. The library was built by means of PCR. DNA from cultured CD4+ T cells underwent TCR sequencing with the Oncomine TCR Beta short-read assay at the Johns Hopkins FTIC core. The QIAamp micro DNA kit was used to extract genomic DNA from the cultured CD4+ T cells. The Oncomine TCR Beta libraries from cultured CD4+ T cells were pooled using unique dual indexes and then sequenced on an Illumina iSeq 100. Concerning the study's data processing: Non-productive sequences were removed, and CDR3s that did not start with C, did not end with F or W, or were shorter than 7 amino acids were discarded. The MANAFEST web application was used to identify antigen-specific clonotypes by comparing peptide-stimulated wells against reference wells and other culture wells. To be called positive, a clone needed an FDR below 0.05, an odds ratio above 5, and a productive frequency above 0.1% in at least two of three replicate wells. A clonotype counted as cross-reactive if it showed significant expansion both in the SARS-CoV-2 spike wells and in at least one common cold coronavirus spike condition. Similarity between CDR3 sequences was evaluated in R version 3.6.1 using Levenshtein distances (stringdist) and unrooted phylogenetic trees (ape). TCRdb reran the public reads through fastp at Q25 and MiXCR, keeping productive beta chains. When rows share a CDR3 protein, they turn into one entry using the most common DNA and genes. Clone size and V and J calls follow TCRdb, not the original study. In this sample the table shows 11,000 or so distinct CDR3 sequences, roughly 58% of which occur a single time. The ten most abundant clones make up roughly 9.6% of the sample.

This specimen's treatment or condition label, interpreted: approximately nine-day PBMC culture with coronavirus spike peptide pools or control peptides (ViraFEST assay). The ViraFEST assay, used in the study, expanded antigen-specific T cells with peptide pools and then identified the expanded clonotypes through TCR sequencing. The convalescent patients' positive SARS-CoV-2 PCR tests fell between March and December 2020, which was before the Alpha, Beta and Delta variants emerged in the United States. Each well held 2.2 million or so PBMCs cultured in IMDM containing approximately 5.3% human AB serum and approximately 9.1 IU/ml IL-2, with roughly 10 ug/ml peptide pools added. Half of the culture medium was replaced with fresh IL-2-containing medium on days 3 and 7. After around 10 days of culture, CD4+ T cells were isolated by negative selection with the EasySep CD4+ T cell isolation kit. PBMCs were separated from whole blood using Ficoll-Paque Plus gradient centrifugation and then either used fresh or cryopreserved at -140C. Each culture condition was generally run in triplicate wells.

These data are taken from a study of vaccination and CD4 T cells after COVID-19 (dated by TCRdb to between 2021 and 2024). For context, the study as a whole: SARS-CoV-2 positivity had been established in the convalescent patients by nasal swab PCR, and mild disease was recorded in several of these patients and severe disease in one. The convalescent cohort comprised six males and four females, including two Hispanic individuals, seven Caucasians, two Asians and one multiracial person. Two doses of either the Pfizer-BioNTech BNT162b2 vaccine (n=8) or the Moderna mRNA-1273 vaccine (n=2) were administered to participants. Post-COVID blood samples were collected from convalescent patients a median of around 96 days after diagnosis, with a range of roughly 30 to 161 days. Post-vaccine blood samples were collected a median of approximately 72 days after the second vaccine dose, ranging from about 14 to 241 days. Overlapping spike peptide pools from SARS-CoV-2 and from the common cold coronaviruses HCoV-NL63, HCoV-OC43 and HCoV-229E were used as culture stimuli. Control cultures received a CEFX viral epitope pool as the positive control, an HIV-1 Nef peptide pool as the negative control, or no peptide. In around 10 COVID-19 convalescent patients and a handful of infection-naive healthy vaccine recipients, researchers compared the spike-specific CD4+ TCR repertoire from before mRNA vaccination with the repertoire from after.

What the research found in general, with its limitations: Although the median number of SARS-CoV-2-reactive clonotypes went up from around 20 after infection to around 39 after vaccination, the increase was not significant. In convalescent patients, nearly all vaccine-specific clones (304 of 307) were found to be mono-reactive for SARS-CoV-2 spike rather than cross-reactive with common cold coronaviruses. Among the post-vaccine SARS-CoV-2-reactive clones in convalescent patients, a median approximately 86% showed up only after vaccination, which suggests vaccine-specific priming. The number of convalescent patients in the study was relatively small, and the study did not examine early timepoints following natural infection.

Including the terminal cysteine and phenylalanine, the CDR3 comprises 17 residues. CDR3 DNA is the only sequence kept; it has 51 bases, read in frame from the first base. The V gene is TRBV21-1 and the J gene is TRBJ2-1; the table's D gene call, TRBD1, was not cross checked with the DNA. TRBV21-1 is a documented pseudogene. The sequencing sample was made of CD4+ T cells from blood, cultured in vitro. The TCR comes from a human donor who had recovered from COVID-19. Here is the DNA: TGTGCCAGCAGCAAAGTATCGGGCGGGAGCTCCTACAATGAGCAGTTCTTC. The encoded protein is CASSKVSGGSSYNEQFF.